The 21 T cell receptor beta chains presented below share a single source sample, sequenced in a study of graft-versus-host responses after intestinal transplantation. Some clones are missing from TCRdb's copy, which holds only in-frame ones; the method was immunoSEQ multiplex PCR. The data contain 99,000 or so clones, roughly 84% of them singletons. What these receptors recognize is not known. The sequences come from unstimulated CD4+ T cells sorted from spleen or lymph node cells, collected before intestinal transplant. These receptors were taken from a human donor who received an intestinal transplant.

The J gene is TRBJ1-1, the V gene TRBV27, with D possibly matching TRBD1 (6 bases). Germline loops: CDR1 MNHEY, CDR2 SMNVEV (reference sequence). The CDR3 has 14 residues. Trimming cost V 4 bases and J 1 base, with 10 bases left between them. The DNA for the CDR3 is TGTGCCAGCAGTTCTCGGGGGGCGAACACTGAAGCTTTCTTT. Its translation: CASSSRGANTEAFF.

This clone occurred a few times. This chain connects TRBV6-1 to TRBJ1-6; 7 nucleotides align to TRBD1. CDR1 and CDR2 (germline): MNHNS, SASEGT. The CDR3 runs to 14 residues. The ends lost 5 bases at V and 9 bases at J; junction bases unmatched: 7. The CDR3 sequence: CASSWQGESSPLHF. Written as DNA, the CDR3 is TGTGCCAGCAGTTGGCAGGGGGAGAGTTCACCCCTCCACTTT.

The chain employs TRBV21-1 and TRBJ2-7; TRBD2, the table's D call, was not compared with the DNA. TRBV21-1 is reported as a pseudogene. CDR3 length equals 11 residues. In DNA, the CDR3 is TGTGCCAGCTCGGGAGATTACGAGCAGTACTTC. Protein sequence: CASSGDYEQYF.

The chain combines TRBV19 with TRBJ1-2; D is ambiguous. Per germline, CDR1 LNHDA and CDR2 SQIVND (reference sequence). Trimming cost V 5 bases and J 4 bases, with 11 bases left between them. The CDR3 is 13 amino acids. This chain's CDR3 is CASSAQRFYGYTF. As DNA, the CDR3 is TGTGCCAGTAGTGCCCAGCGGTTCTATGGCTACACCTTC.

The rearrangement joins TRBV19 to TRBJ2-2; 9 nucleotides line up with TRBD1. J lost 12 bases, V lost 7 bases, and 12 bases had no gene match. Germline-derived CDR1 and CDR2 are LNHDA and SQIVND (reference sequence). This CDR3 spans 14 amino acids. CDR3 in DNA: TGTGCCAGTAACCCGGGACAGGGCCCGGGGCAGCTGTTTTTT. Protein sequence: CASNPGQGPGQLFF. The variable domain in full, with the rest retrieved from reference TRBV19 and TRBJ2-2, is DGGITQSPKYLFRKEGQNVTLSCEQNLNHDAMYWYRQDPGQGLRLIYYSQIVNDFQKGDIAEGYSVSREKKESFPLTVTSAQKNPTAFYLCASNPGQGPGQLFFGEGSRLTVL.

This clone has just a few counts. The V and J genes are TRBV2 and TRBJ2-7; the match to TRBD1 covers 8 bases. The length of the CDR3 is 14 residues. J gave up 5 bases and V 7 bases, and 10 bases lay outside the gene matches. CDR1 SNHLY and CDR2 FYNNEI come from the germline V gene. The CDR3 DNA follows: TGTGCCAGCAATCTCCAGGGGGCAGGGGACGAGCAGTACTTC. Its protein product is CASNLQGAGDEQYF. Combining the CDR3 with reference TRBV2 and TRBJ2-7 gives the whole variable domain EPEVTQTPSHQVTQMGQEVILRCVPISNHLYFYWYRQILGQKVEFLVSFYNNEISEKSEIFDDQFSVERPDGSNFTLKIRSTKLEDSAMYFCASNLQGAGDEQYFGPGTRLTVT.

The gene calls are TRBV28 and TRBJ2-3; the D is unclear. Trimming took off 6 bases at V and 0 bases at J, with 16 bases between the two ends. Per the germline V gene, CDR1 is MDHEN and CDR2 is SYDVKM. This CDR3 has 16 amino acids. The CDR3 spells CASRESLGLSTDTQYF. In DNA form, the CDR3 reads TGTGCCAGCAGAGAATCCTTGGGATTAAGCACAGATACGCAGTATTTT. Based on the CDR3 plus reference TRBV28 and TRBJ2-3, the full variable domain is DVKVTQSSRYLVKRTGEKVFLECVQDMDHENMFWYRQDPGLGLRLIYFSYDVKMKEKGDIPEGYSVSREKKERFSLILESASTNQTSMYLCASRESLGLSTDTQYFGPGTRLTVL.

This clone was detected once. This chain connects TRBV4-1 to TRBJ2-7, with unresolved D. Germline-derived CDR1 and CDR2 are MGHRA and YSYEKL. This CDR3 is built from 14 residues. V was pared by 1 base and J by 2 bases, with 9 bases between. The DNA for the CDR3 is TGCGCCAGCAGCCAAGTCCACAGAGCCTACGAGCAGTACTTC. It is translated as CASSQVHRAYEQYF.

The CDR3 spells CASSLTGTRSGELFF. The CDR3 coding sequence is TGTGCCAGCAGCTTAACAGGGACCCGGAGCGGGGAGCTGTTTTTT. The chain employs TRBV11-2 and TRBJ2-2; a weak D match, TRBD1 (6 bases). V lost 2 bases and J lost 7, with 14 bases in between. In germline, CDR1 is SGHAT, CDR2 FQNNGV. This CDR3 region has 15 residues.

V is TRBV9 and J is TRBJ1-3; no definite D call. CDR1 and CDR2 from the germline V gene are SGDLS and YYNGEE. With 0 bases removed from V and 0 bases from J, the gap between germline ends came to 7 bases. This CDR3 is built from 15 residues. CDR3 in DNA: TGTGCCAGCAGCGTAGATACAGACTCTGGAAACACCATATATTTT. The encoded protein is CASSVDTDSGNTIYF. The whole variable domain, filled in from reference TRBV9 and TRBJ1-3, reads DSGVTQTPKHLITATGQRVTLRCSPRSGDLSVYWYQQSLDQGLQFLIQYYNGEERAKGNILERFSAQQFPDLHSELNLSSLELGDSALYFCASSVDTDSGNTIYFGEGSWLTVV.

This clone was detected only a few times. The CDR3 sequence is CASSKTGDFNQPQHF. DNA of the CDR3: TGTGCCAGCAGTAAGACAGGGGACTTCAATCAGCCCCAGCATTTT. V and J are TRBV6-6 and TRBJ1-5; 8 nucleotides align to TRBD1. Trimming at V came to 5 bases and at J to 3 bases, leaving 6 bases not matched to a gene. CDR3 length: 15 amino acids. CDR1 and CDR2 from the germline V gene are MNHNY and SVGAGI (reference sequence).

The rearrangement links TRBV13 to TRBJ2-5, with TRBD2 as a possible D gene (7 bases). The CDR3 sequence is 16 residues long. Trimming took 0 bases from V and 7 from J, leaving 18 bases between them. Germline CDR1 PRHDT, CDR2 FYEKMQ (reference sequence). The CDR3, as DNA: TGTGCCAGCAGCTTAGGCTGGGCGGGGGCGTCTGGGACCCAGTACTTC. Its protein is CASSLGWAGASGTQYF.

This clone appeared a single time. The chain employs TRBV19 and TRBJ1-2; 7 bases line up with TRBD1. Germline V gives CDR1 LNHDA, CDR2 SQIVND (reference sequence). The CDR3 consists of 17 residues. The J segment lost 2 bases and the V segment lost 6 bases, leaving 15 bases of the junction unmatched. CDR3 region: CASSFPDRSLLNYGYTF. The CDR3 nucleotides are TGTGCCAGTAGCTTCCCGGACAGGAGCCTATTAAACTATGGCTACACCTTC.

The V gene is TRBV9, the J gene TRBJ2-7; perhaps TRBD2 as D (5 bases). From germline, CDR1 is SGDLS and CDR2 YYNGEE. The CDR3 runs to 13 residues. V lost 0 bases, J lost 6 bases, and 10 bases lay in between. The CDR3 spells CASSVVGGSEQYF. The CDR3, as DNA: TGTGCCAGCAGCGTAGTAGGAGGTTCCGAGCAGTACTTC.

The chain employs TRBV6-1 and TRBJ1-5; 7 positions match TRBD1. The CDR3 runs 12 residues. Germline loops: CDR1 MNHNS, CDR2 SASEGT. Trimming cost V 6 bases and J 6 bases; bases outside gene matches: 2. In DNA form, the CDR3 reads TGTGCCAGCAGGACAGGGAGTCAGCCCCAGCATTTT. It is translated as CASRTGSQPQHF.

The table lists this clone with a few counts. The gene calls are TRBV28 and TRBJ1-5; D call uncertain. The V gene's germline CDR1 is MDHEN and CDR2 SYDVKM. The length of the CDR3 is 12 residues. V was clipped by 3 bases and J by 6 bases, with 6 bases between them. The DNA for the CDR3 is TGTGCCAGCAGTTTTTACGGTCAGCCCCAGCATTTT. This codes for CASSFYGQPQHF.

The rearrangement joins TRBV6-1 to TRBJ1-5; 9 nucleotides line up with TRBD1. Unmatched junction bases numbered 4, after V lost 6 bases and J lost 7 bases. The CDR3 runs to 13 residues. Looked up from germline, CDR1 is MNHNS and CDR2 is SASEGT. For the CDR3, the DNA is TGTGCCAGCAGGGGACAGGGCCGACAGCCCCAGCATTTT. This gives the protein CASRGQGRQPQHF.

The chain uses TRBV7-9 and TRBJ2-1; D is ambiguous. Trimming took 1 base from V and 0 from J, leaving 4 bases between them. Germline CDR1 reads SEHNR; CDR2 reads FQNEAQ (reference sequence). The CDR3 is 14 amino acids. The CDR3 loop is CASSLGVSYNEQFF. CDR3 bases: TGTGCCAGCAGCTTAGGGGTCTCCTACAATGAGCAGTTCTTC.

This chain joins TRBV6-6 and TRBJ1-4; tentatively, D is TRBD1 (5 bases). This CDR3 contains 13 residues. The ends were cut back, 2 bases at V and 6 bases at J, with 7 bases in the middle. Germline V gives CDR1 MNHNY, CDR2 SVGAGI (reference sequence). The CDR3 spells CASSYGGDEKLFF. The CDR3 nucleotides are TGTGCCAGCAGTTACGGGGGAGATGAAAAACTGTTTTTT.

Written as DNA, the CDR3 is TGTGCCAGCAGTTCTAGCGGGGGGAACACAGATACGCAGTATTTT. This translates into CASSSSGGNTDTQYF. The chain couples TRBV2 to TRBJ2-3, with TRBD2 matching over 11 bases. Per germline, CDR1 SNHLY and CDR2 FYNNEI. This CDR3 has 15 residues. The V and J ends lost 5 bases and 2 bases, in that order; junction bases with no gene match: 3.

The gene calls are TRBV4-1 and TRBJ2-5, with TRBD2 matching over 9 bases. The CDR3 totals 14 residues. Germline values: CDR1 MGHRA, CDR2 YSYEKL. V shed 4 bases, J shed 5 bases, and the junction held 5 bases outside the gene matches. CDR3 DNA: TGCGCCAGCAGCCTGGCGGGGGGGCACGAGACCCAGTACTTC. Translated: CASSLAGGHETQYF.